The entry that follows covers one T cell receptor beta chain sequence. These data are taken from a study of long-term antiretroviral therapy in people with HIV. An immunoSEQ assay, version v3.0, was performed at survey level. Assay: immunoSEQ multiplex PCR; the TCRdb copy retains only in-frame clones and omits some. The table shows some 23,000 clones, with around 79% occurring only once. Before they underwent DNA extraction, samples held about 1-10 million cryopreserved PBMC. With 1 base removed from V and 2 bases from J, the gap between germline ends came to 7 bases. CDR1 is SGHNT, CDR2 YENEEA, per germline. This CDR3 spans 14 amino acids.

Sequenced material: unsorted PBMCs, taken 1.2 years after starting antiretroviral therapy. The gene calls are TRBV11-3 and TRBJ2-3; D is tentatively TRBD1 or TRBD2 (5 bases each). The sequence was obtained from a woman in her forties with HIV. CDR3 region: CASSLGGATDTQYF. The CDR3 nucleotides are TGTGCCAGCAGCTTAGGAGGGGCCACAGATACGCAGTATTTT.